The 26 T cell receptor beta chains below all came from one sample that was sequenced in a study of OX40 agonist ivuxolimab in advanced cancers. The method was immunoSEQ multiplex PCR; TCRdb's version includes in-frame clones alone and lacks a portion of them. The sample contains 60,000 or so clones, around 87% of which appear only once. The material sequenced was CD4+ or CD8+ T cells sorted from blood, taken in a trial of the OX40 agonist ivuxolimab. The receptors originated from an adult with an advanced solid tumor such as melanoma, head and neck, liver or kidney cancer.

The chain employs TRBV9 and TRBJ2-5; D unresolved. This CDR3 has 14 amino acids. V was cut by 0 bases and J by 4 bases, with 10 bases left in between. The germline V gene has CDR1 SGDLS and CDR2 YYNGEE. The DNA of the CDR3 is TGTGCCAGCAGCGTAGGAAACGGTCGAGAGACCCAGTACTTC. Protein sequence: CASSVGNGRETQYF.

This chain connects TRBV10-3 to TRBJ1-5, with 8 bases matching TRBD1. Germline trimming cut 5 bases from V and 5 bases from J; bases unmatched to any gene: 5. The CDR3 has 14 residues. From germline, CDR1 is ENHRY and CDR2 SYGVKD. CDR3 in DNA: TGTGCCATCAGTCGACAGGGGATAGATCAGCCCCAGCATTTT. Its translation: CAISRQGIDQPQHF.

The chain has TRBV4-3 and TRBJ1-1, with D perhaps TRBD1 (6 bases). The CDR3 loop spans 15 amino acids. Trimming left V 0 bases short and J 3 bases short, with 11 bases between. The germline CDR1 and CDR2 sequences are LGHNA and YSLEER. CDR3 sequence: CASSQEGGADTEAFF. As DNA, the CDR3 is TGCGCCAGCAGCCAAGAAGGGGGGGCTGACACTGAAGCTTTCTTT.

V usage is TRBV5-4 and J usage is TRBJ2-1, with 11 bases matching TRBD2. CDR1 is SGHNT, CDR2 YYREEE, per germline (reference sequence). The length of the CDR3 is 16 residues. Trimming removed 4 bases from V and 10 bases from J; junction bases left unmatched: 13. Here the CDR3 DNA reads TGTGCCAGCAGCCCACCTAGCGGGGGGCCGCCGAGAGAGCAGTTCTTC. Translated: CASSPPSGGPPREQFF.

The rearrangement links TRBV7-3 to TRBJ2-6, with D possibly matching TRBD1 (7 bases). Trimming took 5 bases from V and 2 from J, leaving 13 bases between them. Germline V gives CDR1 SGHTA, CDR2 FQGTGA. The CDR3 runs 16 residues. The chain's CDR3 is CASSPQGGPGANVLTF. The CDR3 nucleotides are TGTGCCAGCAGCCCCCAGGGGGGCCCTGGGGCCAACGTCCTGACTTTC.

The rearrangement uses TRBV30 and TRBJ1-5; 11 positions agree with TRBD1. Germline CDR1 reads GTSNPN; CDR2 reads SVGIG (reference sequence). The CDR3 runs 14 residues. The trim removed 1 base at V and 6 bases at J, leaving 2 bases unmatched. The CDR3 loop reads CAWSAGQGVQPQHF. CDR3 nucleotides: TGTGCCTGGAGTGCGGGACAGGGGGTTCAGCCCCAGCATTTT.

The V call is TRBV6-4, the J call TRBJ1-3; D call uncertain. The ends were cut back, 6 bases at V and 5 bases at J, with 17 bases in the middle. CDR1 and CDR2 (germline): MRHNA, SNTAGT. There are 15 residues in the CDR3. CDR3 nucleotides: TGTGCCAGCAGCCTAAAGGGAAATCGAAGAAACACCATATATTTT. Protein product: CASSLKGNRRNTIYF.

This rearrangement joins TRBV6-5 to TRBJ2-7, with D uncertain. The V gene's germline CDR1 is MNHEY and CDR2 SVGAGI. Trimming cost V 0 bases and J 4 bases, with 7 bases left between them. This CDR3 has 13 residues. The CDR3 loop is CASSYSNLYEQYF. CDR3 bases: TGTGCCAGCAGTTACTCGAATTTGTACGAGCAGTACTTC.

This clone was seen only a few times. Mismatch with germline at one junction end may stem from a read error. CDR3 loop: CASSMRFGDEHF. CDR3 in DNA: TGCGCCAGCAGCATGCGATTCGGGGACGAGCACTTC. The genes are TRBV5-1 and TRBJ2-7; D possibly uses TRBD1 or TRBD2 (5 bases each). Germline lookup yields CDR1 SGHRS and CDR2 YFSETQ. The length of the CDR3 is 12 residues.

CDR3 protein: CASSKSLGYTEAFF. The CDR3 DNA reads TGTGCCAGCAGCAAAAGTCTGGGATACACTGAAGCTTTCTTT. The rearrangement joins TRBV21-1 to TRBJ1-1. TRBV21-1 is deemed a pseudogene. CDR3 length equals 14 residues.

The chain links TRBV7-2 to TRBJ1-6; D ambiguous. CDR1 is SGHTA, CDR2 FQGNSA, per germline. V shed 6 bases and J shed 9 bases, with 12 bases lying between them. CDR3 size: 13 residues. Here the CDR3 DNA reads TGTGCCAGCAGTCTGGTGTGGGGTTCACCCCTCCACTTT. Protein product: CASSLVWGSPLHF.

CDR3 residues: CASSRGPNTEAFF. DNA of the CDR3: TGTGCCAGCAGCAGGGGGCCGAACACTGAAGCTTTCTTT. This chain connects TRBV7-9 to TRBJ1-1; TRBD1 agrees at 7 bases. The CDR3 extends over 13 amino acids. The germline V gene encodes CDR1 SEHNR and CDR2 FQNEAQ (reference sequence). J gave up 1 base and V 5 bases, and 1 base lay outside the gene matches.

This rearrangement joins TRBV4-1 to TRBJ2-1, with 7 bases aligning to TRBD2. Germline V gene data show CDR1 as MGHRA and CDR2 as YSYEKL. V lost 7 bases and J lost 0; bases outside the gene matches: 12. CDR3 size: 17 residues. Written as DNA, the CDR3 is TGCGCCAGCACCCGCTGGGGGGGAGACCTCTCCTACAATGAGCAGTTCTTC. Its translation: CASTRWGGDLSYNEQFF.

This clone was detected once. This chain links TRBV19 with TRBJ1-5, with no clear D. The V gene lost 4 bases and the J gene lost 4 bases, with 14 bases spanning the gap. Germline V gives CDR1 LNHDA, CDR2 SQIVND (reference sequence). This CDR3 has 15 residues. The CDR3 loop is CASSRGGQINQPQHF. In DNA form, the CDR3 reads TGTGCCAGTAGTAGGGGTGGGCAGATTAATCAGCCCCAGCATTTT.

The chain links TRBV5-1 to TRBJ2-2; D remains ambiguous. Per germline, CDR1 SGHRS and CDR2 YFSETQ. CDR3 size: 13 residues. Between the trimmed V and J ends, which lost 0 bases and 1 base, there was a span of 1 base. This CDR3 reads CASSLGNTGELFF. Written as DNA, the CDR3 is TGCGCCAGCAGCTTGGGGAACACCGGGGAGCTGTTTTTT.

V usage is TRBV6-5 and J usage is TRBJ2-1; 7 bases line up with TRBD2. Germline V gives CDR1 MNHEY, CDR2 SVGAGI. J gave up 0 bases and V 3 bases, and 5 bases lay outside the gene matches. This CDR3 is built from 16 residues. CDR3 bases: TGTGCCAGCAGTTATGGGGGGGGGAGCTCCTACAATGAGCAGTTCTTC. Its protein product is CASSYGGGSSYNEQFF.

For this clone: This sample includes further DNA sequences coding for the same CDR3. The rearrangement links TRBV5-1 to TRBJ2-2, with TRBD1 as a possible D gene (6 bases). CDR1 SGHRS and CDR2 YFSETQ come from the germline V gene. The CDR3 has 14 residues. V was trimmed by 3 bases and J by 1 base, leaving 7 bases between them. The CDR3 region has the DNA TGCGCCAGCAGCTCGGGACAGAACACCGGGGAGCTGTTTTTT. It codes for CASSSGQNTGELFF.

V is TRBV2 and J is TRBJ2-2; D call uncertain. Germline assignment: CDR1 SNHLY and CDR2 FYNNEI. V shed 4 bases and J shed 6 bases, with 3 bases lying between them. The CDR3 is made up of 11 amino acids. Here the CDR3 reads CASSAAGELFF. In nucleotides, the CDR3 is TGTGCCAGCAGTGCAGCCGGGGAGCTGTTTTTT.

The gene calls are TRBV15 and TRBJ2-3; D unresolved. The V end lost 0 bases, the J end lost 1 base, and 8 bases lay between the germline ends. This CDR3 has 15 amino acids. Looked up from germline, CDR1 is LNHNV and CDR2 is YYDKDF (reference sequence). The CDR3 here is CATSRERVGTDTQYF. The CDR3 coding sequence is TGTGCCACCAGCAGAGAACGGGTTGGCACAGATACGCAGTATTTT.

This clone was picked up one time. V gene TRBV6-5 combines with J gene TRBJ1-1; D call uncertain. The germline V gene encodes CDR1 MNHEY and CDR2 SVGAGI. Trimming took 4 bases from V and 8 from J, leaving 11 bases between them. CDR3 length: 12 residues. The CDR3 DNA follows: TGTGCCAGCAGTTTACTTGTTGGGGAAGCTTTCTTT. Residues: CASSLLVGEAFF.

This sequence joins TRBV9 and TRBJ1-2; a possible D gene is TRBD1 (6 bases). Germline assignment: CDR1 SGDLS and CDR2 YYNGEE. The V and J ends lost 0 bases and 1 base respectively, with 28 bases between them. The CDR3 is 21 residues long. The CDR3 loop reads CASSVEMIEGGLSLDNYGYTF. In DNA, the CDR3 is TGTGCCAGCAGCGTAGAAATGATTGAGGGGGGCCTAAGTTTGGATAACTATGGCTACACCTTC.

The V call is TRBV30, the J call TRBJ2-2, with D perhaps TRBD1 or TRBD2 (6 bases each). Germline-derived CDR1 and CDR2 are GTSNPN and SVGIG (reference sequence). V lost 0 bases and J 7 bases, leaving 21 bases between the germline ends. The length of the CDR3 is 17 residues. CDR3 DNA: TGTGCCTGGAGTGTAAAAGGGGGGCGAGCCGGGGTCGGGGAGCTGTTTTTT. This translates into CAWSVKGGRAGVGELFF.

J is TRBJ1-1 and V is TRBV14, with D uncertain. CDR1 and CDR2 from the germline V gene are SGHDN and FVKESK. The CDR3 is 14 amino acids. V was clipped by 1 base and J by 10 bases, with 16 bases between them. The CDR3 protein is CASSQVGPLRGAFF. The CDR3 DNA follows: TGTGCCAGCAGCCAAGTTGGTCCCCTCCGTGGAGCTTTCTTT.

CDR3 bases: TGTGCCAGCACTCCGAAGATGGGGGCCAGCAATCAGCCCCAGCATTTT. It is translated as CASTPKMGASNQPQHF. The V call is TRBV27, the J call TRBJ1-5; a possible D gene is TRBD1 (6 bases). The CDR3 totals 16 residues. Germline CDR1 is MNHEY and CDR2 is SMNVEV (reference sequence). V gave up 7 bases and J gave up 1 base, with 17 bases separating them.

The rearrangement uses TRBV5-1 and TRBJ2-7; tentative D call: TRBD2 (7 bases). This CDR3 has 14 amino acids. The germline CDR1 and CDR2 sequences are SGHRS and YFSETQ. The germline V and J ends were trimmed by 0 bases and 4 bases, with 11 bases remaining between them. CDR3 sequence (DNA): TGCGCCAGCAGCTTGGAAGGGGGGGTTTACGAGCAGTACTTC. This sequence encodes CASSLEGGVYEQYF.

Here the CDR3 reads CASSQDWGLAGIDTQYF. CDR3 bases: TGCGCCAGCAGCCAAGATTGGGGACTAGCGGGTATAGATACGCAGTATTTT. The chain joins TRBV4-3 to TRBJ2-3; 12 nucleotides line up with TRBD2. From germline, CDR1 is LGHNA and CDR2 YSLEER. CDR3 length: 17 residues. The trim removed 0 bases at V and 5 bases at J, leaving 6 bases unmatched.